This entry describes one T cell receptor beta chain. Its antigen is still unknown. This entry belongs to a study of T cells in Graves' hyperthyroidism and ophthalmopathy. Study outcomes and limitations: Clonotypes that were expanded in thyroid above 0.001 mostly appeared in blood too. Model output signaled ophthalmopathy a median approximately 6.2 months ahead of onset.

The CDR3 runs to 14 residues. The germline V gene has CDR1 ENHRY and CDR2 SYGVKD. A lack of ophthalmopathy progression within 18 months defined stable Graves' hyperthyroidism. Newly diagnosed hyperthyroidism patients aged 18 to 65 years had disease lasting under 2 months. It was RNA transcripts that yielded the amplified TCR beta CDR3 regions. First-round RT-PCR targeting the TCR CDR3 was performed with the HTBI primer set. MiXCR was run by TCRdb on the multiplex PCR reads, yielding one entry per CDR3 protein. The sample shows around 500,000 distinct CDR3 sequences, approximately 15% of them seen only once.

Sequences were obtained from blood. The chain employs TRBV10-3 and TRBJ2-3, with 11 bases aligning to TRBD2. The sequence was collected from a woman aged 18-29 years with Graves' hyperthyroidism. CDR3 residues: CASLAGEGADTQYF. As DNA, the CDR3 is TGTGCTTCACTAGCGGGAGAGGGAGCAGATACGCAGTATTTT.